The 24 T cell receptor beta chains presented below share a single source sample, sequenced in a study of cytomegalovirus exposure and HLA in healthy donors. PCR used 60 Vbeta primers and 13 Jbeta primers. Sequencing was performed with immunoSEQ multiplex PCR; in TCRdb, only in-frame clones are kept and a portion is missing. Of more than 85,000 clones listed, around 63% are singletons. Input material: PBMCs. Source of these receptors: a human donor in good health.

The rearrangement links TRBV4-2 to TRBJ2-7; 10 bases fit TRBD2. Germline loops: CDR1 LGHNA, CDR2 YNFKEQ. Trimming removed 2 bases from V and 2 bases from J; junction bases left unmatched: 9. CDR3 size: 17 residues. The CDR3: CASSQRSSGSFPYEQYF. The CDR3 DNA is TGTGCCAGCAGCCAACGATCTAGCGGGAGCTTTCCCTACGAGCAGTACTTC.

V and J are TRBV27 and TRBJ2-2; D perhaps matches TRBD1 (7 bases). The germline V and J ends were trimmed by 5 bases and 1 base, with 17 bases remaining between them. CDR1 is MNHEY, CDR2 SMNVEV, per germline (reference sequence). CDR3 length: 17 residues. In DNA form, the CDR3 reads TGTGCCAGCAGTCCGGGGGCCTGGACAGGGAACACCGGGGAGCTGTTTTTT. Translated, it gives CASSPGAWTGNTGELFF.

V is TRBV6-5 and J is TRBJ1-1, with D hard to call. Germline values: CDR1 MNHEY, CDR2 SVGAGI. The CDR3 totals 12 residues. The V and J ends lost 6 bases and 1 base respectively, with 6 bases between them. Written as DNA, the CDR3 is TGTGCCAGCAGAACAACGAACACTGAAGCTTTCTTT. Translating it yields CASRTTNTEAFF.

The J gene is TRBJ2-3, the V gene TRBV29-1; D is possibly TRBD2 (5 bases). V was pared by 2 bases and J by 0 bases, with 18 bases between. CDR3 length equals 17 residues. The V gene's germline CDR1 is SQVTM and CDR2 ANQGSEA. The CDR3 spells CSVEFMLGGFSTDTQYF. In DNA form, the CDR3 reads TGCAGCGTTGAATTTATGTTGGGCGGGTTTAGCACAGATACGCAGTATTTT.

This clone has just one count. The chain recombines TRBV5-5 with TRBJ2-1; 8 positions agree with TRBD1. This CDR3 has 17 amino acids. Germline V CDR1 and CDR2: SGHKS, YYEKEE (reference sequence). The ends lost 6 bases at V and 0 bases at J; junction bases unmatched: 11. DNA for the CDR3: TGTGCCAGCAAGGACAGGGTGGGCCTTAGCTCCTACAATGAGCAGTTCTTC. Its protein is CASKDRVGLSSYNEQFF.

V and J are TRBV5-4 and TRBJ1-6; TRBD1 matches at 9 bases. The junction had 5 bases not matched to a gene; V was cut back by 3 bases and J by 7 bases. The CDR3 contains 15 residues. Germline CDR1 is SGHNT and CDR2 is YYREEE (reference sequence). CDR3 DNA: TGTGCCAGCAGCTCTGACAGGGGGTGGAATTCACCCCTCCACTTT. It yields the protein CASSSDRGWNSPLHF.

The rearrangement joins TRBV5-1 to TRBJ1-2; a possible D gene is TRBD1 (5 bases). Trimming pared 1 base from V and 2 bases from J, leaving 12 bases between. CDR3 length: 15 amino acids. From germline, CDR1 is SGHRS and CDR2 YFSETQ. The CDR3 nucleotides are TGCGCCAGCAGCTTGTTCGGGGGTGGGAACTATGGCTACACCTTC. Amino acid sequence: CASSLFGGGNYGYTF.

The chain is built from TRBV5-4 and TRBJ2-7, with 12 positions matching TRBD2. Germline V gene data show CDR1 as SGHNT and CDR2 as YYREEE (reference sequence). This CDR3 has 16 residues. With V trimmed by 0 bases and J by 6 bases, 7 bases remained unmatched. The DNA of the CDR3 is TGTGCCAGCAGCTTGGATCTAGCGGGAGGGCCGATCGAGCAGTACTTC. Its protein product is CASSLDLAGGPIEQYF.

The chain is built from TRBV27 and TRBJ2-5, with 8 bases lining up with TRBD2. CDR3 size: 19 residues. The V gene's germline CDR1 is MNHEY and CDR2 SMNVEV (reference sequence). V lost 1 base, J lost 1 base, and 14 bases stayed unmatched. In DNA, the CDR3 is TGTGCCAGCAGTTTATTTGTATCGTCGGCGGGAGGATTCCAAGAGACCCAGTACTTC. This gives the protein CASSLFVSSAGGFQETQYF.

CDR3 coding DNA: TGTGCCAGCAGCTTGGGGGGAGGCAATCCCTACGAGCAGTACTTC. It specifies CASSLGGGNPYEQYF. V is TRBV5-5 and J is TRBJ2-7; the D gene is possibly TRBD2 (6 bases). The germline V and J ends were trimmed by 0 bases and 2 bases, with 12 bases remaining between them. CDR3 length: 15 amino acids. Germline-derived CDR1 and CDR2 are SGHKS and YYEKEE (reference sequence).

There are a few counts of this clone. The chain is built from TRBV2 and TRBJ2-5; 7 nucleotides align to TRBD1. The CDR3 consists of 15 residues. CDR1 and CDR2 (germline): SNHLY, FYNNEI. V lost 4 bases and J lost 1; bases outside the gene matches: 6. DNA of the CDR3: TGTGCCAGCAGTGCCCGGACAGGAGCCCAAGAGACCCAGTACTTC. Its protein is CASSARTGAQETQYF.

About this clone: Other DNA sequences of this sample code for an identical CDR3. The J gene is TRBJ2-7, the V gene TRBV6-5, with TRBD2 as a possible D gene (7 bases). CDR1 and CDR2 (germline): MNHEY, SVGAGI. Deletions cut 4 bases from V and 0 bases from J, with 13 bases between. This CDR3 is 15 amino acids long. The CDR3 nucleotides read TGTGCCAGCAGTTCCGGGGGAGGGGGCTCCTACGAGCAGTACTTC. The encoded protein is CASSSGGGGSYEQYF.

The chain links TRBV6-1 to TRBJ1-1; unclear D gene. V dropped 5 bases and J dropped 4 bases, with 11 bases sitting between them. CDR1 and CDR2 from the germline V gene are MNHNS and SASEGT. The CDR3 spans 13 residues. CDR3 in DNA: TGTGCCAGCAGTATCGGTGGAGGCACTGAAGCTTTCTTT. Encoded protein: CASSIGGGTEAFF.

V and J are TRBV15 and TRBJ2-7, with 9 bases that match TRBD1. The length of the CDR3 is 14 residues. The germline V gene has CDR1 LNHNV and CDR2 YYDKDF (reference sequence). Losses at the gene ends were 3 bases for V and 3 bases for J; bases not matched to a gene: 3. The CDR3 region is CATSRRQGGYEQYF. For the CDR3, the DNA is TGTGCCACCAGCAGGAGACAGGGGGGCTACGAGCAGTACTTC.

The rearrangement joins TRBV9 to TRBJ2-5, with 9 positions matching TRBD2. The germline CDR1 and CDR2 sequences are SGDLS and YYNGEE. The J segment lost 4 bases and the V segment lost 2 bases, leaving 9 bases of the junction unmatched. The CDR3 spans 16 residues. CDR3 in DNA: TGTGCCAGCAGCGTGGGGGCGGGAGGGGCCCCAGAGACCCAGTACTTC. Translating it yields CASSVGAGGAPETQYF.

This chain uses TRBV28 with TRBJ2-2, with D unresolved. Per germline, CDR1 MDHEN and CDR2 SYDVKM. This CDR3 contains 15 residues. Deletions cut 3 bases from V and 3 bases from J, with 11 bases between. CDR3: CASSFSSAHTGELFF. In DNA, the CDR3 is TGTGCCAGCAGTTTTTCGTCAGCGCACACCGGGGAGCTGTTTTTT.

The V and J genes are TRBV27 and TRBJ2-1; 14 positions match TRBD2. The V gene end was trimmed by 8 bases and the J gene end by 6 bases; junction bases not matched to a gene: 6. The CDR3 extends over 15 amino acids. Germline V lookup: CDR1 MNHEY, CDR2 SMNVEV (reference sequence). CDR3 bases: TGTGCCAGCTCAACCGGGACTAGCGGGGGCAATGAGCAGTTCTTC. This translates into CASSTGTSGGNEQFF.

The V and J genes are TRBV28 and TRBJ2-6; D uncertain. Germline CDR1 and CDR2: MDHEN and SYDVKM. The CDR3 totals 14 residues. The V end lost 6 bases, the J end lost 1 base, and 7 bases lay between the germline ends. As DNA, the CDR3 is TGTGCCAGCAGGGGCAGATCTGGGGCCAACGTCCTGACTTTC. Its translation: CASRGRSGANVLTF.

This clone was detected a few times. J is TRBJ1-2 and V is TRBV19, with D unclear. CDR1 and CDR2 (germline): LNHDA, SQIVND (reference sequence). The CDR3 sequence is 13 residues long. Between the trimmed V and J ends, which lost 7 bases and 8 bases, there was a span of 17 bases. CDR3 region: CASTPTPSDGYTF. The DNA of the CDR3 is TGTGCCAGTACCCCTACCCCCAGCGACGGCTACACCTTC.

Only a few counts were recorded for this clone. The V and J genes are TRBV18 and TRBJ1-3; tentative D call: TRBD1 (6 bases). CDR3 length: 16 residues. V was shortened by 0 bases and J by 1 base, with 10 bases between the two germline ends. Germline V lookup: CDR1 KGHSH, CDR2 LQKENI. The CDR3 here is CASSPPQQGSGNTIYF. CDR3 DNA: TGTGCCAGCTCACCACCACAACAGGGTTCTGGAAACACCATATATTTT.

DNA for the CDR3: TGTGCCAGCAGTTTATCCGGACAGGGACTTAGCAATCAGCCCCAGCATTTT. Residues: CASSLSGQGLSNQPQHF. The gene calls are TRBV27 and TRBJ1-5; 8 nucleotides match TRBD1. V shed 0 bases and J 0 bases; nucleotides not matched to a gene: 4. Germline CDR1 reads MNHEY; CDR2 reads SMNVEV (reference sequence). The CDR3 has 17 amino acids.

The CDR3 sequence: CASSDSITTVEEQFF. The CDR3 region has the DNA TGTGCCAGCAGTGACTCGATAACTACCGTTGAGGAGCAGTTCTTC. The chain links TRBV6-4 to TRBJ2-1, with unresolved D. The CDR3 extends over 15 amino acids. Germline CDR1 reads MRHNA; CDR2 reads SNTAGT. With 0 bases removed from V and 10 bases from J, the gap between germline ends came to 16 bases.

V and J are TRBV28 and TRBJ1-1; TRBD1 might be the D (6 bases). Trimming shortened V by 6 bases and J by 9 bases, and 14 bases separated the two germline ends. Germline values: CDR1 MDHEN, CDR2 SYDVKM. This CDR3 is built from 12 residues. The DNA for the CDR3 is TGTGCCAGCAGATTGGGGGGGGCCCAAGCTTTCTTT. Protein sequence: CASRLGGAQAFF.

The chain recombines TRBV28 with TRBJ2-3, with TRBD2 matching over 11 bases. From germline, CDR1 is MDHEN and CDR2 SYDVKM. Losses at the gene ends were 7 bases for V and 0 bases for J; bases not matched to a gene: 24. The CDR3 has 22 residues. Here the CDR3 DNA reads TGTGCCAGCAAGTCCTCGGAAACGGGGACTAGCGGAGCCCAATTTAGCACAGATACGCAGTATTTT. Residues: CASKSSETGTSGAQFSTDTQYF.